Listed here are 17 T cell receptor beta chains from one sample, sequenced in a study of radiation and T cells in renal cell carcinoma. TCRdb keeps only in-frame clones here, not all; method: immunoSEQ multiplex PCR. The table shows some 150,000 clones, with roughly 80% occurring only once. As to time point: baseline pretreatment blood. The sample's treatment: 15 Gy SBRT to primary tumor, nephrectomy 4 weeks later. The sample here was blood, taken from a patient whose treatment included radiotherapy and nephrectomy. The source is a woman aged 50 to 60 with renal cell carcinoma.

The chain is built from TRBV7-2 and TRBJ2-3; the D is unclear. V was shortened by 2 bases and J by 2 bases, with 11 bases between the two germline ends. The CDR3 contains 15 residues. Germline V gene data show CDR1 as SGHTA and CDR2 as FQGNSA. CDR3 residues: CASSLRRRVTDTQYF. The CDR3 bases are TGTGCCAGCAGCTTACGCCGCCGGGTCACAGATACGCAGTATTTT.

The gene calls are TRBV9 and TRBJ2-1; no clear D. The CDR3 is 13 residues long. Looked up from germline, CDR1 is SGDLS and CDR2 is YYNGEE. The germline V and J ends were trimmed by 4 bases and 4 bases, with 9 bases remaining between them. CDR3 sequence reads: CASSPRTYNEQFF. The CDR3 region has the DNA TGTGCCAGCAGCCCGAGGACGTACAATGAGCAGTTCTTC. Using reference TRBV9 and TRBJ2-1 for the parts outside the CDR3, the full variable domain is DSGVTQTPKHLITATGQRVTLRCSPRSGDLSVYWYQQSLDQGLQFLIQYYNGEERAKGNILERFSAQQFPDLHSELNLSSLELGDSALYFCASSPRTYNEQFFGPGTRLTVL.

This clone turned up a few times. The chain uses TRBV14 and TRBJ1-2; D is unclear. Looked up from germline, CDR1 is SGHDN and CDR2 is FVKESK. This CDR3 has 14 amino acids. Between the trimmed V and J ends, which lost 3 bases and 7 bases, there was a span of 15 bases. The CDR3 DNA reads as TGTGCCAGCAGCCATGTGGACCAACCAGGTGGCTACACCTTC. Encoded protein: CASSHVDQPGGYTF.

V gene TRBV6-4 combines with J gene TRBJ2-7; D may match TRBD1 or TRBD2 (7 bases each). The CDR3 is 15 amino acids. V was cut by 2 bases and J by 7 bases, with 18 bases left in between. Germline V CDR1 and CDR2: MRHNA, SNTAGT. DNA of the CDR3: TGTGCCAGCAGTGACGACAGGGAGGGCCAGAGGGAGCAGTACTTC. This translates into CASSDDREGQREQYF.

This clone turned up a few times. The chain combines TRBV5-6 with TRBJ1-3; D unclear. CDR1 is SGHDT and CDR2 is YYEEEE in the germline V gene. The CDR3 totals 13 residues. V gave up 4 bases and J gave up 4 bases, with 9 bases separating them. The CDR3 sequence is CASSNGRGNTIYF. In DNA, the CDR3 is TGTGCCAGCAGCAATGGACGGGGAAACACCATATATTTT. The full variable domain, rest sourced from reference TRBV5-6 and TRBJ1-3, is DAGVTQSPTHLIKTRGQQVTLRCSPKSGHDTVSWYQQALGQGPQFIFQYYEEEERQRGNFPDRFSGHQFPNYSSELNVNALLLGDSALYLCASSNGRGNTIYFGEGSWLTVV.

The genes are TRBV25-1 and TRBJ1-2; the match to TRBD1 covers 9 bases. The CDR3 loop spans 18 amino acids. The V gene end was trimmed by 1 base and the J gene end by 3 bases; junction bases not matched to a gene: 12. Germline V lookup: CDR1 MGHDK, CDR2 SYGVNS. CDR3 nucleotide sequence: TGTGCCAGCAGTGAATTCGGCCCCGAGAGACAGGGGGACTATGGCTACACCTTC. This gives the protein CASSEFGPERQGDYGYTF.

The chain uses TRBV5-1 and TRBJ2-5; 7 bases line up with TRBD2. The CDR3 sequence is 16 residues long. From germline, CDR1 is SGHRS and CDR2 YFSETQ. With V trimmed by 2 bases and J by 2 bases, 9 bases remained unmatched. CDR3 loop: CASSFNPLAQQETQYF. CDR3 DNA sequence: TGCGCCAGCAGCTTCAACCCACTAGCGCAACAAGAGACCCAGTACTTC.

The chain recombines TRBV5-1 with TRBJ1-5; perhaps TRBD1 as D (5 bases). V lost 3 bases to trimming and J lost 3 bases, with 19 bases between them. Germline V CDR1 and CDR2: SGHRS, YFSETQ. The CDR3 runs to 17 residues. This CDR3 reads CASSSDPGLYDNQPQHF. The CDR3 DNA is TGCGCCAGCAGCTCGGACCCAGGGTTGTATGACAATCAGCCCCAGCATTTT.

J is TRBJ1-1 and V is TRBV27; the D is unclear. This CDR3 region has 14 residues. V shed 6 bases and J shed 0 bases, with 11 bases lying between them. Looked up from germline, CDR1 is MNHEY and CDR2 is SMNVEV (reference sequence). CDR3 DNA: TGTGCCAGCAGCGCCGGACGGTTGAACACTGAAGCTTTCTTT. It yields the protein CASSAGRLNTEAFF.

The genes are TRBV27 and TRBJ1-5, with D possibly being TRBD1 (6 bases). Germline V gene data show CDR1 as MNHEY and CDR2 as SMNVEV (reference sequence). This CDR3 is built from 14 residues. Trimming left V 6 bases short and J 4 bases short, with 13 bases between. CDR3 DNA: TGTGCCAGCAGGACACAGGGTTGGAATCAGCCCCAGCATTTT. Translated: CASRTQGWNQPQHF.

The gene calls are TRBV7-2 and TRBJ2-3; D not resolved. The germline V and J ends were trimmed by 4 bases and 4 bases, with 9 bases remaining between them. The CDR3 has 13 residues. The germline V gene encodes CDR1 SGHTA and CDR2 FQGNSA. The CDR3 protein is CASSSPQSDTQYF. The CDR3 nucleotides read TGTGCCAGCAGCTCCCCTCAGTCAGATACGCAGTATTTT.

This sequence joins TRBV28 and TRBJ1-2; a possible D gene is TRBD1 (5 bases). Trimming removed 3 bases from V and 4 bases from J, with 9 bases in between. Germline assignment: CDR1 MDHEN and CDR2 SYDVKM. CDR3 size: 13 residues. The CDR3 DNA is TGTGCCAGCAGTTTCTTTCAGGGCTATGGCTACACCTTC. It codes for CASSFFQGYGYTF.

V is TRBV6-1 and J is TRBJ2-7, with D unresolved. This CDR3 has 13 residues. Germline assignment: CDR1 MNHNS and CDR2 SASEGT. Trimming left V 2 bases short and J 4 bases short, with 9 bases between. The CDR3 loop reads CASSERSEYEQYF. The CDR3 region has the DNA TGTGCCAGCAGTGAAAGGTCAGAATACGAGCAGTACTTC.

The chain is built from TRBV5-6 and TRBJ1-2, with D unresolved. Germline V CDR1 and CDR2: SGHDT, YYEEEE. The CDR3 extends over 13 amino acids. Trimming pared 4 bases from V and 6 bases from J, leaving 13 bases between. CDR3 protein: CASSAGPSNGYTF. In nucleotides, the CDR3 is TGTGCCAGCAGCGCCGGGCCCTCGAATGGCTACACCTTC.

V and J are TRBV6-6 and TRBJ1-2; 7 bases agree with TRBD1. This CDR3 comprises 13 residues. The V gene's germline CDR1 is MNHNY and CDR2 SVGAGI (reference sequence). The V gene end was trimmed by 10 bases and the J gene end by 1 base; junction bases not matched to a gene: 6. Written as DNA, the CDR3 is TGTGCCATTAAAAGGGACAGTAACTATGGCTACACCTTC. Translating it yields CAIKRDSNYGYTF.

The V call is TRBV7-8, the J call TRBJ1-5; 10 bases are a match to TRBD1. The trim removed 4 bases at V and 4 bases at J, leaving 4 bases unmatched. The length of the CDR3 is 15 residues. Germline CDR1 is SGHVS and CDR2 is FQNEAQ. In nucleotides, the CDR3 is TGTGCCAGCAGCTGGGGACAGGGGATTAATCAGCCCCAGCATTTT. As protein: CASSWGQGINQPQHF. The whole variable domain, remainder taken from reference TRBV7-8 and TRBJ1-5, is GAGVSQSPRYKVAKRGQDVALRCDPISGHVSLFWYQQALGQGPEFLTYFQNEAQLDKSGLPSDRFFAERPEGSVSTLKIQRTQQEDSAVYLCASSWGQGINQPQHFGDGTRLSIL.

The rearrangement joins TRBV9 to TRBJ1-2; D remains unclear. This CDR3 has 14 amino acids. Trimming removed 3 bases from V and 2 bases from J, with 11 bases in between. CDR1 SGDLS and CDR2 YYNGEE come from the germline V gene. CDR3 residues: CASSAQSTNYGYTF. CDR3 DNA sequence: TGTGCCAGCAGCGCTCAATCAACCAACTATGGCTACACCTTC.